The source of this TCR beta chain is a study of graft-versus-host responses after intestinal transplantation. Study background: Recipients uniformly received anti-thymocyte globulin induction, followed by tacrolimus and steroids for around 3 years.

Germline CDR1 MDHEN, CDR2 SYDVKM. The CDR3 length is 13 residues. The V and J ends lost 7 bases and 3 bases respectively, with 11 bases between them. Overall study findings and caveats: An association linked early post-transplant HvG declines with peak circulating GvH clone levels.

TCRdb's table, derived via immunoSEQ multiplex PCR, lists solely in-frame clones and lacks some. The table records several thousand clones, under 40% of them present only once. Stimulators, some 200,000 irradiated and violet-dye-labeled cells, were plated with some 200,000 CFSE-labeled responder cells. Sorting of proliferating CFSE-low CD3+CD4+ and CD3+CD8+ responders took place after the reaction. The chain employs TRBV28 and TRBJ2-3; D might be TRBD1 (5 bases). This clonotype was sampled from a human patient who was an organ donor for intestinal transplantation. Sequencing used alloreactive CD4+ T cells from a mixed lymphocyte reaction culture, obtained before transplantation. Subset here: CFSE-low proliferating T cells sorted from approximately six-day pre-transplant mixed lymphocyte reaction (GvH or HvG direction). CDR3 nucleotides: TGTGCCAGCACCGAAAAGGGGACAGATACGCAGTATTTT. Amino acid sequence: CASTEKGTDTQYF.